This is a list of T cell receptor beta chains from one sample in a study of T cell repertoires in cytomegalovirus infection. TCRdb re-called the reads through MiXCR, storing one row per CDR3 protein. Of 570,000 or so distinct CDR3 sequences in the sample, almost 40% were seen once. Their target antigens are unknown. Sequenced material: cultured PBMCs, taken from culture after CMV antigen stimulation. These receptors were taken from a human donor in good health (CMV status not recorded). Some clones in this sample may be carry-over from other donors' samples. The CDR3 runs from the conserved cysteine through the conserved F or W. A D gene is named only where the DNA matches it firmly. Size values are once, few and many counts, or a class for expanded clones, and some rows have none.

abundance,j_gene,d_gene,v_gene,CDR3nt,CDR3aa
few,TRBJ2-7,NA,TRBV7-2,TGTGCCAGCAGGGGCGCCGGGGATTACGAGCAGTACTTC,CASRGAGDYEQYF
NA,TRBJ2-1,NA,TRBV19,TGTGCCAGTAGTATAGCACGAGCGGCCTACAATGAGCAGTTCTTC,CASSIARAAYNEQFF
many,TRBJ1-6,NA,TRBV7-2,TGTGCCAGCAGTCTACAGGGTGGGGATTCACCCCTCCACTTT,CASSLQGGDSPLHF
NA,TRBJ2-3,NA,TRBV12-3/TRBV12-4,TGTGCCAGCAGTTTCGGGGGCGTTGCAGATACGCAGTATTTT,CASSFGGVADTQYF
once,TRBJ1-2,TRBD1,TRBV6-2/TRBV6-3,TGTGCCAGCAGTTACGGTATAGGGGGCGTGGATGGCTACACCTTC,CASSYGIGGVDGYTF
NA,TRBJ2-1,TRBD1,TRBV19,TGTGCCAGTAGTAAGCCTGGTTGGACAGGGACCCCAGAATACAATGAGCAGTTCTTC,CASSKPGWTGTPEYNEQFF
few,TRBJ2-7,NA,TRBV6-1,TGTGCCAGCAGTGGAACTTCGGCAGGTGGGGAGCAGTACTTC,CASSGTSAGGEQYF
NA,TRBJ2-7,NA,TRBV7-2,TGTGCCAGCAGCACGGCGGGGGCCCAGGGGGAGCAGTACTTC,CASSTAGAQGEQYF
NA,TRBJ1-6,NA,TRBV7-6,TGTGCCAGCAGCGAGACCGGGACTGGTTCACCCCTCCACTTT,CASSETGTGSPLHF
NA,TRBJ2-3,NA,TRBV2,TGTGCCAGCAAATTAGGGGATAGCACAGATACGCAGTATTTT,CASKLGDSTDTQYF
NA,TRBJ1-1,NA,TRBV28,TGTGCCAGCAGTCTAACGCGGGGAAACACTGAAGCTTTCTTT,CASSLTRGNTEAFF